The source of this T cell receptor beta chain is a study of blood T cell repertoires in COVID-19. The wider study: T cells, B-cell-depleted T cells, or PBMCs provided the cDNA or gDNA that served as material.

The CDR3 extends over 16 amino acids. Germline V lookup: CDR1 SGHDT, CDR2 YYEEEE. Trimming took 5 bases from V and 5 from J, leaving 22 bases between them. In the original workflow: The assay estimated nucleated cells by amplifying reference gene primers. Sequenced by immunoSEQ multiplex PCR; TCRdb stores in-frame clones only, minus some. V and J calls and clone size are those listed in that table; D and trimming were worked out from the DNA. The table shows roughly 260,000 clones, with roughly 90% occurring only once. The J gene is TRBJ1-1, the V gene TRBV5-6; possibly TRBD1 for D (6 bases). The sequencing input was peripheral blood. This sequence originates from a man aged 60 to 69 who had recovered from COVID-19. The CDR3 nucleotides read TGTGCCAGCAGGCAAACACAGGGAGCCCATTTAACTGAAGCTTTCTTT. This codes for CASRQTQGAHLTEAFF.